The 10 T cell receptor beta chains reported below all come from one sample, sequenced in a study of shared clonotypes between healthy human individuals (dated by TCRdb to 2018 to 2020). The library was made by the immunoSEQ multiplex PCR assay. TCRdb retrieved this table from immuneACCESS and kept in-frame rearrangements only. Not all clones are present; in checked studies, unresolved V genes account for under half, and no reason is known for the remainder. The sample table holds 2.3 million or so clones, of which just over 90% were seen once. The ten top clones hold approximately 0.4% of the sample. Sequencing input: naive CD4+ T cells from PBMCs. This specimen's cell subset or site label, per the study, means: CD45RA+ positively selected. Receptors originate from a young man in good health. Some clones in this sample may be carry-over from other donors' samples.

V gene TRBV6-6 combines with J gene TRBJ2-7, with D perhaps TRBD2 (7 bases). V dropped 6 bases and J dropped 6 bases, with 21 bases sitting between them. The CDR3 runs to 15 residues. The germline V gene encodes CDR1 MNHNY and CDR2 SVGAGI (reference sequence). CDR3 sequence (DNA): TGTGCCAGCAGACTCTCGGGGGGACAAGGTGGCGAGCAGTACTTC. This codes for CASRLSGGQGGEQYF.

This rearrangement joins TRBV29-1 to TRBJ1-4, with D possibly TRBD1 on 6 matching bases. The CDR3 length is 15 residues. Trimming took 3 bases from V and 2 from J, leaving 13 bases between them. Germline lookup yields CDR1 SQVTM and CDR2 ANQGSEA. This chain's CDR3 is CSVDQGHGTNEKLFF. For the CDR3, the DNA is TGCAGCGTTGATCAGGGGCACGGGACTAATGAAAAACTGTTTTTT.

Only one count was recorded for this clone. The chain joins TRBV6-5 to TRBJ1-1, with unresolved D. The CDR3 extends over 13 amino acids. From germline, CDR1 is MNHEY and CDR2 SVGAGI. V lost 2 bases, J lost 3 bases, and 7 bases lay in between. The DNA of the CDR3 is TGTGCCAGCAGTTACGACGGATACACTGAAGCTTTCTTT. Residues: CASSYDGYTEAFF.

The chain links TRBV7-9 to TRBJ2-1, with D perhaps matching TRBD1 or TRBD2 (7 bases each). This CDR3 has 17 residues. Looked up from germline, CDR1 is SEHNR and CDR2 is FQNEAQ (reference sequence). Between the trimmed V and J ends, which lost 5 bases and 5 bases, there was a span of 22 bases. This chain's CDR3 is CASSPKGGIDRDNEQFF. Written as DNA, the CDR3 is TGTGCCAGCAGCCCTAAGGGGGGGATAGACAGGGACAATGAGCAGTTCTTC. Looking up the rest from reference TRBV7-9 and TRBJ2-1 gives the full variable domain: DTGVSQNPRHKITKRGQNVTFRCDPISEHNRLYWYRQTLGQGPEFLTYFQNEAQLEKSRLLSDRFSAERPKGSFSTLEIQRTEQGDSAMYLCASSPKGGIDRDNEQFFGPGTRLTVL.

The chain employs TRBV6-1 and TRBJ2-1, with TRBD1 matching over 7 bases. This CDR3 region has 13 residues. Trimming cost V 6 bases and J 3 bases; bases outside gene matches: 2. Looked up from germline, CDR1 is MNHNS and CDR2 is SASEGT. The DNA for the CDR3 is TGTGCCAGCAGCCGGGACAGCTACAATGAGCAGTTCTTC. Translated: CASSRDSYNEQFF.

The chain employs TRBV10-1 and TRBJ1-4; 8 nucleotides line up with TRBD1. CDR3 length equals 16 residues. Germline lookup yields CDR1 WNHNN and CDR2 SYGVQD (reference sequence). V dropped 2 bases and J dropped 4; count of bases not matched to a gene: 6. CDR3 in amino acids: CASSEGRGRVNEKLFF. In DNA form, the CDR3 reads TGCGCCAGCAGTGAGGGCAGGGGGCGAGTTAATGAAAAACTGTTTTTT.

The sample holds a few counts of this clone. The gene calls are TRBV7-2 and TRBJ1-1; D is undetermined. The CDR3 has 13 residues. Germline V CDR1 and CDR2: SGHTA, FQGNSA. V lost 5 bases, J lost 1 base, and 8 bases lay in between. CDR3 amino acids: CASSVGRNTEAFF. The CDR3 region has the DNA TGTGCCAGCAGCGTCGGACGGAACACTGAAGCTTTCTTT.

CDR3 coding DNA: TGTGCCAGCAGTGAAGCCGGACTAGTGCGCACAGATACGCAGTATTTT. It encodes CASSEAGLVRTDTQYF. The rearrangement joins TRBV6-1 to TRBJ2-3; 7 bases are shared with TRBD2. The CDR3 has 16 residues. Per germline, CDR1 MNHNS and CDR2 SASEGT. J gave up 1 base and V 0 bases, and 4 bases lay outside the gene matches.

In this sample, this clone turned up a few times. Other DNA sequences in the sample encode the same CDR3. This rearrangement joins TRBV7-9 to TRBJ2-3; the match to TRBD2 covers 9 bases. The V and J ends lost 1 base and 1 base, in that order; junction bases with no gene match: 0. In germline, CDR1 is SEHNR, CDR2 FQNEAQ (reference sequence). The CDR3 extends over 15 amino acids. DNA of the CDR3: TGTGCCAGCAGCTTAGGACTAGCGGGCACAGATACGCAGTATTTT. This sequence encodes CASSLGLAGTDTQYF.

As to this clone: This specimen includes other DNA sequences encoding the same CDR3. The chain uses TRBV18 and TRBJ2-7; TRBD1 matches 8 bases. V shed 3 bases, J shed 1 base, and the junction held 2 bases outside the gene matches. CDR1 and CDR2 from the germline V gene are KGHSH and LQKENI. The CDR3 contains 14 residues. The CDR3 protein is CASSPRTGSYEQYF. In nucleotides, the CDR3 is TGTGCCAGCTCACCTCGGACAGGGTCCTACGAGCAGTACTTC.